This record covers a single T cell receptor (beta chain). The antigen remains unidentified. The data are from a study of cytomegalovirus exposure and HLA in healthy donors. The CDR3 has 17 amino acids. Trimming took 6 bases from V and 1 from J, leaving 21 bases between them. CDR1 SGHRS and CDR2 YFSETQ come from the germline V gene. Study outcomes and limitations: Presence/absence analyses assumed roughly uniform sequencing depth across donors.

PCR employed 60 Vbeta and 13 Jbeta primers. Sequencing used immunoSEQ multiplex PCR; TCRdb keeps in-frame clones, though not all of them. Of 100,000 to 150,000 clones in the sample, 81% were seen once. Sequenced input: PBMCs. The TCR comes from a man aged 18 to 29 in good health and CMV-seropositive. The chain is built from TRBV5-1 and TRBJ2-3; possibly TRBD2 for D (8 bases). CDR3 protein: CASKYRTGGGGTDTQYF. In DNA, the CDR3 is TGCGCCAGCAAATATCGAACGGGAGGGGGCGGCACAGATACGCAGTATTTT. The variable domain in full, completed from reference TRBV5-1 and TRBJ2-3, reads KAGVTQTPRYLIKTRGQQVTLSCSPISGHRSVSWYQQTPGQGLQFLFEYFSETQRNKGNFPGRFSGRQFSNSRSEMNVSTLELGDSALYLCASKYRTGGGGTDTQYFGPGTRLTVL.